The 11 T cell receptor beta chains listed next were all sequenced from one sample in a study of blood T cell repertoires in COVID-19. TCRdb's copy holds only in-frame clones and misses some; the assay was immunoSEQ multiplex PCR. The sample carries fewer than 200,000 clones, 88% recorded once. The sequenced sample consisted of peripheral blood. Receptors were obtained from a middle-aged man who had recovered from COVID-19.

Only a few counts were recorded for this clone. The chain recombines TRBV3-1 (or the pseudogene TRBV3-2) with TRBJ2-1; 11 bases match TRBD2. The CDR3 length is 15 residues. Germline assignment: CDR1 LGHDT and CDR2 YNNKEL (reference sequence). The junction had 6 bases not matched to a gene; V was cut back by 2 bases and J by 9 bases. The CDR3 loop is CASSQSTSGSSEQFF. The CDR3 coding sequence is TGTGCCAGCAGCCAATCAACTAGCGGGAGCAGTGAGCAGTTCTTC.

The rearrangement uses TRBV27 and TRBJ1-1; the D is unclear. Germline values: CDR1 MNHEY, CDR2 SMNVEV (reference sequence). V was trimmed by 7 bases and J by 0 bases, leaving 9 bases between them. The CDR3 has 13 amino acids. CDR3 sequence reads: CASTLSMNTEAFF. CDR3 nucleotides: TGTGCCAGCACTCTGAGTATGAACACTGAAGCTTTCTTT.

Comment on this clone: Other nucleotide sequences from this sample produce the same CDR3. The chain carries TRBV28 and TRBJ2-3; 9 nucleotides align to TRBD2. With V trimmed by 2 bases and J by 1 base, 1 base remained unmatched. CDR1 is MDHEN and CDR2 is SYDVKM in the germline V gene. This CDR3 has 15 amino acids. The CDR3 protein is CASSLAGGGTDTQYF. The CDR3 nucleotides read TGTGCCAGCAGTTTAGCGGGGGGGGGCACAGATACGCAGTATTTT. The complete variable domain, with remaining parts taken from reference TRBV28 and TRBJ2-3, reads DVKVTQSSRYLVKRTGEKVFLECVQDMDHENMFWYRQDPGLGLRLIYFSYDVKMKEKGDIPEGYSVSREKKERFSLILESASTNQTSMYLCASSLAGGGTDTQYFGPGTRLTVL.

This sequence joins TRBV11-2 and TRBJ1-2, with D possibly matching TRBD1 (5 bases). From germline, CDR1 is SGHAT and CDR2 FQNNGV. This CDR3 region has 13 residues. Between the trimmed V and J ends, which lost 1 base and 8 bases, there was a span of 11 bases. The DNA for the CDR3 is TGTGCCAGCAGCTTAGGGCAGGGAGGAGGCTACACCTTC. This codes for CASSLGQGGGYTF.

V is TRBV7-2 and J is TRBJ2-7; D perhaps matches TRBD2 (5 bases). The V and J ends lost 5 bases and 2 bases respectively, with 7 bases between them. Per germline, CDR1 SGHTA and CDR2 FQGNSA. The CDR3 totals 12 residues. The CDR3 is CASSPGAYEQYF. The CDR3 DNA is TGTGCCAGCAGCCCCGGGGCCTACGAGCAGTACTTC.

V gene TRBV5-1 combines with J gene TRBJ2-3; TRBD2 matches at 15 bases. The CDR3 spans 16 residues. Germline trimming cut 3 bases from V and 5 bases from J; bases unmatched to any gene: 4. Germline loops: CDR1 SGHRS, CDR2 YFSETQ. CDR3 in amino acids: CASSWTSGRAGDTQYF. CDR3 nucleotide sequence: TGCGCCAGCAGCTGGACTAGCGGGAGGGCCGGAGATACGCAGTATTTT.

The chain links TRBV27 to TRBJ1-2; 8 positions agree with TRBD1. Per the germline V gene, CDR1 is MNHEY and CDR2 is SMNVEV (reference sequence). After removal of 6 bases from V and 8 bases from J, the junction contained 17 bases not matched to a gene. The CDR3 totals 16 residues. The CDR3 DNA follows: TGTGCCAGCAGCTCGACCCCGGGACAGGCGTTGGAGGGCTACACCTTC. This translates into CASSSTPGQALEGYTF.

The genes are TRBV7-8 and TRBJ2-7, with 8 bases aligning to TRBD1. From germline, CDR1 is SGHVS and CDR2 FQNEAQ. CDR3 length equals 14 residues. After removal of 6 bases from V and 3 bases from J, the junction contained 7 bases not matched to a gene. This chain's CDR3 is CASRDRDRGYEQYF. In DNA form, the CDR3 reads TGTGCCAGCAGGGACAGGGATAGGGGCTACGAGCAGTACTTC.

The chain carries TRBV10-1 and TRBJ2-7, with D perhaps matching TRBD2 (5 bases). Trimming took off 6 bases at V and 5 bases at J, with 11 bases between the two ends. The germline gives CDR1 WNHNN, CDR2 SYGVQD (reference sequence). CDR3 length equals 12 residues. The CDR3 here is CASSARGHEQYF. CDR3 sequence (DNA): TGCGCCAGCAGCGCCCGGGGTCACGAGCAGTACTTC.

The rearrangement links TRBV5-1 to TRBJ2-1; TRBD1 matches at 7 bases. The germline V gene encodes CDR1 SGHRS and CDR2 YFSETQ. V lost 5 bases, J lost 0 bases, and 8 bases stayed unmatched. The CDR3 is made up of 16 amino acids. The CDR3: CASSETGRSSYNEQFF. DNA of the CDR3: TGCGCCAGCAGTGAGACAGGGCGAAGCTCCTACAATGAGCAGTTCTTC.

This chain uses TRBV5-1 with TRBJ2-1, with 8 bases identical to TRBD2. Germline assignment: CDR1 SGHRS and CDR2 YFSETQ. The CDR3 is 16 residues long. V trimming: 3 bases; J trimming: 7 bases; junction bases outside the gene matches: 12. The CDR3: CASSSPSGTRGNEQFF. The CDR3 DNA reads TGCGCCAGCAGCTCGCCTTCCGGGACTAGGGGAAATGAGCAGTTCTTC.